This T cell receptor beta chain was found in a study of Graves' ophthalmopathy and Graves' hyperthyroidism. Study-wide results and caveats: The study's model predicted ophthalmopathy progression at about 64% sensitivity and 72.22% specificity.

V lost 6 bases to trimming and J lost 1 base; unmatched junction nucleotides: 6. The germline CDR1 and CDR2 sequences are MNHNS and SASEGT. The CDR3 consists of 15 residues. Scientists amplified the TCR beta CDR3 regions from RNA transcripts. Scientists carried out first-round RT-PCR using HTBI primers and then a second-round multiplex PCR. One entry per CDR3 protein results from TCRdb running MiXCR on the multiplex PCR reads. The table lists about 620,000 distinct CDR3 sequences, about a fifth of them singletons. As to this clonotype: Antigen specificity is unknown.

The chain joins TRBV6-1 to TRBJ1-3; 7 nucleotides line up with TRBD1. Sequenced sample: peripheral blood. The clonotype originates from a woman aged 18-29 years with stable Graves' hyperthyroidism. Some clones in this sample may be carry-over from other donors' samples. The CDR3 sequence: CASSERGHSGNTIYF. As DNA, the CDR3 is TGTGCCAGCAGCGAAAGGGGGCATTCTGGAAACACCATATATTTT.